Included here is one T cell receptor beta chain sequence, with context. Antigen: not known. Germline V gives CDR1 SGHRS, CDR2 YFSETQ. Trimming removed 1 base from V and 6 bases from J; junction bases left unmatched: 8. CDR3 length equals 16 residues. The source of the sample is a study of identifying expanded T cells in peripheral blood. Data came from immunoSEQ multiplex PCR; TCRdb stores just in-frame clones and leaves some out. The sample includes about 98,000 clones, around 88% of them seen just once. Overall study findings and caveats: Clone count variance between approximately 2-week samples rose with total template count. Over two and four weeks, about 15 and 19 clones changed, versus more than 1 between replicates.

The chain is built from TRBV5-1 and TRBJ2-3; 10 bases are shared with TRBD1. The sequencing sample was made of blood. The TCR originated in a person aged 18 to 75 in good health. The CDR3 DNA reads as TGCGCCAGCAGCTTGAGCGGGACAGGGGTAGGTGATACGCAGTATTTT. Protein sequence: CASSLSGTGVGDTQYF.